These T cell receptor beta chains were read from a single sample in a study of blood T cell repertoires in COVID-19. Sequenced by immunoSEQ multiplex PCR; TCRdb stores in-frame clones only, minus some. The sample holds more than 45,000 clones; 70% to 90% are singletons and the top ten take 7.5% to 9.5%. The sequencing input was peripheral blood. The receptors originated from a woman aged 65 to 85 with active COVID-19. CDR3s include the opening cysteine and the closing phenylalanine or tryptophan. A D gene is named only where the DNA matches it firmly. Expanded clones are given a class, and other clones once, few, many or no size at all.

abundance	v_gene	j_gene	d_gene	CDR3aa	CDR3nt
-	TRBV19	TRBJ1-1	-	CASSMGRGTEAFF	TGTGCCAGTAGTATGGGTAGGGGCACTGAAGCTTTCTTT
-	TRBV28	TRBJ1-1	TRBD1	CASSSEQGAMNTEAFF	TGTGCCAGCAGTTCCGAACAGGGGGCCATGAACACTGAAGCTTTCTTT
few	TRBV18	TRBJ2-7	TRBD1	CASSPDRLAGEQYF	TGTGCCAGCTCTCCGGACAGGTTAGCTGGCGAGCAGTACTTC
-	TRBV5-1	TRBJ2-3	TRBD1	CASSPWTGRTDTQYF	TGCGCCAGCAGCCCTTGGACAGGGCGCACAGATACGCAGTATTTT
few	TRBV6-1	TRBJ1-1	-	CASSEGAVGTEAFF	TGTGCCAGCAGTGAGGGGGCGGTTGGCACTGAAGCTTTCTTT
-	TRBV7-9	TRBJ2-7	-	CASSSIYEQYF	TGTGCCAGCAGCTCAATCTACGAGCAGTACTTC
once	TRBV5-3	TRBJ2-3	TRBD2	CARSLRLAGVSIDTQYF	TGTGCCAGAAGCTTGAGACTAGCGGGAGTATCGATAGATACGCAGTATTTT
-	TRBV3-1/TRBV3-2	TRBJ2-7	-	CASSQDFSEQYF	TGTGCCAGCAGCCAAGATTTCTCCGAGCAGTACTTC
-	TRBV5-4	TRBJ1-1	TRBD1	CASSFRQGSGLTEAFF	TGTGCCAGCAGCTTTCGACAGGGGAGTGGGCTCACTGAAGCTTTCTTT
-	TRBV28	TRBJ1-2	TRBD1	CASTTGGTDLNYGYTF	TGTGCCAGCACCACGGGTGGGACAGACCTTAACTATGGCTACACCTTC
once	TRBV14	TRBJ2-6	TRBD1	CASSPRGPPGPGANVLTF	TGTGCCAGCAGCCCCAGGGGGCCCCCGGGTCCTGGGGCCAACGTCCTGACTTTC
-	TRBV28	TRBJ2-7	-	CASSVGGGLSYEQYF	TGTGCCAGCAGTGTAGGGGGGGGGCTCTCCTACGAGCAGTACTTC
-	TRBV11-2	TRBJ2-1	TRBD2	CASSHGTNLYNEQFF	TGTGCCAGCAGCCACGGGACTAATCTGTACAATGAGCAGTTCTTC
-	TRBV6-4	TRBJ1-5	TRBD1	CASSPDRGNQPQHF	TGTGCCAGCAGTCCAGACAGGGGCAATCAGCCCCAGCATTTT
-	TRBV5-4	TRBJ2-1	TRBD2	CASSLRTSGSNEQFF	TGTGCCAGCAGCCTAAGGACTAGCGGGAGTAATGAGCAGTTCTTC
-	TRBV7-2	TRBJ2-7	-	CASSLAREQYF	TGTGCCAGCAGCTTAGCCCGCGAGCAGTACTTC
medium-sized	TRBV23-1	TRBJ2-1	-	CASSHTDKNEQFF	TGCGCCAGCAGTCATACCGACAAGAATGAGCAGTTCTTC
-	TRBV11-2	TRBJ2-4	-	CASSLEGWEESVQYF	TGTGCCAGCAGCTTAGAGGGTTGGGAGGAGTCCGTTCAGTACTTC
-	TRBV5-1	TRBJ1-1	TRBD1	CASSPRNDRATEAFF	TGCGCCAGCAGCCCGAGAAACGACAGGGCCACTGAAGCTTTCTTT
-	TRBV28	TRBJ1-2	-	CASSFNRVTNYGYTF	TGTGCCAGCAGTTTTAACAGGGTCACCAACTATGGCTACACCTTC
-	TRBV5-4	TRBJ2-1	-	CASSWDSRSYNEQFF	TGTGCCAGCAGCTGGGACTCCCGCTCCTACAATGAGCAGTTCTTC
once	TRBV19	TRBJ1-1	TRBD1	CATKWGQTNTEAFF	TGTGCCACCAAGTGGGGACAGACGAACACTGAAGCTTTCTTT
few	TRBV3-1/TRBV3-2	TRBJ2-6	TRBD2	CASSLGLAEASGANVLTF	TGTGCCAGCAGTCTCGGACTAGCGGAAGCCTCTGGGGCCAACGTCCTGACTTTC
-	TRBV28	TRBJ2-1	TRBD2	CASSPWGRAGNEQFF	TGTGCCAGCAGTCCATGGGGGAGGGCGGGGAATGAGCAGTTCTTC
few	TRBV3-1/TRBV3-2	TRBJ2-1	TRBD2	CASSPEAGVNEQFF	TGTGCCAGCAGCCCTGAAGCGGGAGTAAATGAGCAGTTCTTC
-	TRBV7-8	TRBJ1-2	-	CASSFGQGTYGYTF	TGTGCCAGCAGCTTCGGCCAGGGAACCTATGGCTACACCTTC
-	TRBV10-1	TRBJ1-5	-	CASSEANQPQHF	TGCGCCAGCAGTGAGGCGAATCAGCCCCAGCATTTT
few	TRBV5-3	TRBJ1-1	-	CARSLQIITGKNTEAFF	TGTGCCAGAAGCTTACAAATAATAACAGGGAAGAACACTGAAGCTTTCTTT
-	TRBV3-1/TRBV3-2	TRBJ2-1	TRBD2	CASSQDRAGGFVDEQFF	TGTGCCAGCAGCCAAGATAGGGCGGGAGGTTTTGTGGATGAGCAGTTCTTC
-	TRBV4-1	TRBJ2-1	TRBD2	CASSQSGTSGDNEQFF	TGCGCCAGCAGCCAGTCCGGGACTAGCGGGGACAATGAGCAGTTCTTC
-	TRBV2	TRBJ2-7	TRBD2	CASSRSGISSYEQYF	TGTGCCAGCAGTCGTAGCGGGATAAGTTCCTACGAGCAGTACTTC
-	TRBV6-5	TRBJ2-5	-	CASSLKETQYF	TGTGCCAGCAGTCTTAAAGAGACCCAGTACTTC
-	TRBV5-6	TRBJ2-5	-	CASSPTPTGLVQTQYF	TGTGCCAGCAGCCCTACGCCCACAGGGTTAGTGCAGACCCAGTACTTC
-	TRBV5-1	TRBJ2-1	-	CASSLAHYNEQFF	TGCGCCAGCAGCTTGGCCCATTACAATGAGCAGTTCTTC
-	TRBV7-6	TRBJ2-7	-	CASRVYGGTSGYEQYF	TGTGCCAGCCGAGTATACGGAGGGACCAGTGGATACGAGCAGTACTTC
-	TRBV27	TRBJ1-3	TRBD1	CASRGGIGQGPNTIYF	TGTGCCAGCAGGGGTGGGATAGGACAGGGGCCAAACACCATATATTTT
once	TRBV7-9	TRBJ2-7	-	CASSRSSGGHEQYF	TGTGCCAGCAGCCGATCGTCGGGGGGCCACGAGCAGTACTTC
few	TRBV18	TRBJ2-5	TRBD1	CASSPKQGVQETQYF	TGTGCCAGCTCACCTAAACAGGGGGTCCAAGAGACCCAGTACTTC
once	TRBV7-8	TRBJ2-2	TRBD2	CASSPGGSGVNTGELFF	TGTGCCAGCAGCCCCGGGGGTAGCGGGGTAAACACCGGGGAGCTGTTTTTT
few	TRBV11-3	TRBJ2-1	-	CASSPPGRSHNEQFF	TGTGCCAGCAGCCCACCGGGGAGGTCCCACAATGAGCAGTTCTTC
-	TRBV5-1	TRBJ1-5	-	CASSLDSNQPQHF	TGCGCCAGCAGCTTGGATAGTAATCAGCCCCAGCATTTT
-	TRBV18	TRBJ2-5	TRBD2	CASSPRTSVQETQYF	TGTGCCAGCTCACCGCGGACTAGCGTACAAGAGACCCAGTACTTC
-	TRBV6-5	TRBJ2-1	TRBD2	CASSYRARGDEQFF	TGTGCCAGCAGTTACCGAGCGCGGGGGGATGAGCAGTTCTTC
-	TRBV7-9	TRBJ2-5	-	CASSLDRLALWGQYF	TGTGCCAGCAGCTTAGATCGGCTAGCCCTGTGGGGCCAGTACTTC
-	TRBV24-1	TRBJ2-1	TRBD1	CATSGTGQDERAYNEQFF	TGTGCCACCAGTGGCACAGGACAGGACGAGAGGGCCTACAATGAGCAGTTCTTC
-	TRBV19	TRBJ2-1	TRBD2	CASSPERTSGSNEQFF	TGTGCCAGTAGTCCGGAACGGACTAGCGGGAGTAATGAGCAGTTCTTC
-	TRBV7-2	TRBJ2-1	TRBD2	CASSLSGLDPTYNEQFF	TGTGCCAGCAGCTTATCGGGACTAGACCCGACCTACAATGAGCAGTTCTTC
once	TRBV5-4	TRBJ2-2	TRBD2	CASSPTSGANTGELFF	TGTGCCAGCAGCCCGACTAGCGGCGCGAACACCGGGGAGCTGTTTTTT
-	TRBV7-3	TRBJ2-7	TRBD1	CASSLGQGGSYEQYF	TGTGCCAGCAGCTTAGGACAGGGAGGCTCCTACGAGCAGTACTTC
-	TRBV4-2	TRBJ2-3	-	CASSQVIRRSSDTQYF	TGTGCCAGCAGCCAAGTAATTCGGCGGTCGTCAGATACGCAGTATTTT
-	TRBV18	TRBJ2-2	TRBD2	CASSRLAENTGELFF	TGTGCCAGCTCACGACTAGCGGAGAACACCGGGGAGCTGTTTTTT